Listed below are T cell receptor beta chains from one sample, sequenced in a study of blood T cell repertoires in COVID-19. Assay: immunoSEQ multiplex PCR; the TCRdb copy retains only in-frame clones and omits some. The top ten clones hold over 3.5% of a sample with 29,000 or so clones, about 90% of them seen once. Sequenced sample: peripheral blood. The receptor set was obtained from a human donor in a cohort sampled during active COVID-19. Both conserved end residues are part of each CDR3. A D gene is named only where the DNA matches it firmly. Clone size appears in some rows only: once, few, many, or a class for an expanded clone.

TRBJ2-6 | . | . | 15 | TRBV7-3 | CASSVDSSGANVLTF | TGTGCCAGCAGCGTGGACAGCTCTGGGGCCAACGTCCTGACTTTC
TRBJ1-1 | TRBD1 | . | 14 | TRBV24-1 | CATSEGDRGVRFGF | TGTGCCACCAGTGAGGGGGACAGGGGTGTGCGATTTGGATTT
TRBJ2-5 | . | . | 12 | TRBV10-3 | CAISETGETQYF | TGTGCCATCAGTGAGACCGGGGAGACCCAGTACTTC
TRBJ2-6 | TRBD1 | . | 17 | TRBV7-9 | CASSQGTGGTGANVLTF | TGTGCCAGCAGCCAAGGGACAGGGGGCACTGGGGCCAACGTCCTGACTTTC
TRBJ2-7 | . | . | 12 | TRBV7-6 | CASSLPVYEQYF | TGTGCCAGCAGCTTACCAGTCTACGAGCAGTACTTC
TRBJ2-5 | . | . | 13 | TRBV7-9 | CASRGTQGSAQYF | TGTGCCAGCAGGGGAACGCAGGGTTCGGCCCAGTACTTC
TRBJ1-2 | . | . | 13 | TRBV7-8 | CASSLSNTNGYTF | TGTGCCAGCAGCTTATCGAACACGAATGGCTACACCTTC
TRBJ2-1 | TRBD2 | . | 15 | TRBV24-1 | CATSDPTSGGNEQFF | TGTGCCACCAGTGACCCCACTAGCGGGGGGAATGAGCAGTTCTTC
TRBJ2-5 | TRBD2 | . | 15 | TRBV7-2 | CASSLVAGGQETQYF | TGTGCCAGCAGCTTAGTAGCGGGGGGGCAAGAGACCCAGTACTTC
TRBJ2-7 | TRBD2 | . | 15 | TRBV5-1 | CASSSTGTTPYEQYF | TGCGCCAGCAGCTCGACCGGGACTACTCCCTACGAGCAGTACTTC
TRBJ2-4 | . | . | 16 | TRBV10-2 | CASSDPARLAKNIQYF | TGCGCCAGCAGTGATCCCGCCCGGTTAGCCAAAAACATTCAGTACTTC
TRBJ1-4 | . | . | 13 | TRBV30 | CAWSVRDNEKLFF | TGTGCCTGGAGTGTCCGGGATAATGAAAAACTGTTTTTT
TRBJ2-6 | . | . | 15 | TRBV28 | CASGHIFSGANVLTF | TGTGCCAGCGGACACATTTTCTCTGGGGCCAACGTCCTGACTTTC
TRBJ1-3 | . | . | 14 | TRBV5-6 | CASRSTTSGNTIYF | TGTGCCAGCAGGTCGACAACCTCTGGAAACACCATATATTTT
TRBJ2-5 | . | few | 15 | TRBV7-6 | CASRGRGAGLETQYF | TGTGCCAGCAGGGGAAGGGGCGCGGGACTGGAGACCCAGTACTTC
TRBJ2-5 | . | . | 13 | TRBV5-1 | CASSSYGAETQYF | TGCGCCAGCAGCTCCTATGGGGCAGAGACCCAGTACTTC
TRBJ2-5 | TRBD2 | . | 13 | TRBV3-1/TRBV3-2 | CASSNSGGPRVDF | TGTGCCAGCAGCAATAGCGGGGGTCCTCGGGTCGACTTC
TRBJ2-1 | . | . | 13 | TRBV6-5 | CASRTASYNEQFF | TGTGCCAGCAGGACAGCCAGCTACAATGAGCAGTTCTTC
TRBJ1-4 | . | . | 14 | TRBV7-2 | CASSLDRVNEKLFF | TGTGCCAGCAGCTTAGACAGGGTTAATGAAAAACTGTTTTTT
TRBJ2-5 | TRBD2 | . | 15 | TRBV4-2 | CASSRVSGVDETQYF | TGTGCCAGCAGTCGAGTTAGCGGGGTAGACGAGACCCAGTACTTC
TRBJ2-7 | TRBD2 | . | 14 | TRBV6-6 | CASSTSSGGYEQYF | TGTGCCAGCAGTACCTCTAGCGGGGGCTACGAGCAGTACTTC
TRBJ1-1 | . | . | 14 | TRBV7-8 | CASSLQDINTEAFF | TGTGCCAGCAGCTTGCAGGACATTAACACTGAAGCTTTCTTT
TRBJ2-7 | TRBD1 | . | 12 | TRBV29-1 | CSAGQGAYEQYF | TGCAGCGCTGGACAGGGTGCGTACGAGCAGTACTTC
TRBJ1-2 | . | . | 13 | TRBV15 | CATSGEGLYGYTF | TGTGCCACCAGTGGGGAGGGCCTCTATGGCTACACCTTC
TRBJ2-7 | . | . | 15 | TRBV10-3 | CAISEGAGRAYEQYF | TGTGCCATCAGCGAAGGGGCAGGGCGAGCCTACGAGCAGTACTTC
TRBJ2-5 | . | . | 17 | TRBV24-1 | CATSDRRAAARQETQYF | TGTGCCACCAGTGATAGGAGGGCCGCCGCCCGCCAAGAGACCCAGTACTTC
TRBJ2-3 | TRBD2 | once | 17 | TRBV7-8 | CASSLGGWGGATDTQYF | TGTGCCAGCAGCTTAGGGGGCTGGGGAGGGGCCACAGATACGCAGTATTTT
TRBJ2-7 | TRBD2 | . | 14 | TRBV6-2/TRBV6-3 | CASSLAGGSYEQYF | TGTGCCAGCAGTTTAGCGGGGGGATCCTACGAGCAGTACTTC
TRBJ2-3 | TRBD2 | once | 17 | TRBV5-1 | CASSRVLAGGTTDTQYF | TGCGCCAGCAGCCGGGTCCTAGCGGGGGGGACCACAGATACGCAGTATTTT
TRBJ1-4 | . | . | 13 | TRBV12-3/TRBV12-4 | CASSLRGWEKLFF | TGTGCCAGCAGTTTAAGGGGTTGGGAAAAACTGTTTTTT
TRBJ2-1 | TRBD1 | once | 18 | TRBV7-2 | CASSLDPAGTGGAGEQFF | TGTGCCAGCAGCTTAGACCCGGCCGGGACAGGGGGCGCGGGTGAGCAGTTCTTC
TRBJ1-1 | . | . | 14 | TRBV19 | CASWRGRGNTEAFF | TGTGCCAGTTGGCGGGGGCGAGGGAACACTGAAGCTTTCTTT
TRBJ1-2 | TRBD1 | . | 15 | TRBV19 | CASSAATGERRGYTF | TGTGCCAGTAGTGCCGCGACAGGGGAGCGGCGTGGCTACACCTTC
TRBJ2-1 | TRBD2 | . | 14 | TRBV10-1 | CASSELSGANEQFF | TGCGCCAGCAGTGAATTGAGCGGGGCTAATGAGCAGTTCTTC
TRBJ1-6 | TRBD1 | . | 15 | TRBV7-9 | CASSTMTGLEGALHF | TGTGCCAGCAGCACCATGACAGGGTTGGAGGGGGCCCTCCACTTT
TRBJ1-2 | . | . | 15 | TRBV5-5 | CASSLESFLGYGYTF | TGTGCCAGCAGCTTAGAATCCTTCCTCGGGTATGGCTACACCTTC
TRBJ2-7 | TRBD2 | . | 14 | TRBV7-2 | CASSLVAGGLEQHF | TGTGCCAGCAGCCTGGTAGCGGGGGGGCTTGAGCAGCACTTC
TRBJ2-7 | TRBD1 | . | 14 | TRBV27 | CASSDTGAPYEQYF | TGTGCCAGCAGTGATACAGGGGCGCCGTACGAGCAGTACTTC
TRBJ2-3 | TRBD2 | . | 16 | TRBV5-1 | CASSLGASGSTDTQYF | TGCGCCAGCAGCTTGGGGGCTAGCGGGAGCACAGATACGCAGTATTTT
TRBJ1-1 | . | . | 15 | TRBV11-2 | CASSTGQGMNTEAFF | TGTGCCAGCAGCACTGGACAAGGGATGAACACTGAAGCTTTCTTT
TRBJ1-1 | . | . | 12 | TRBV5-1 | CACGRENTEAFF | TGCGCATGTGGCAGGGAAAACACTGAAGCTTTCTTT
TRBJ2-7 | TRBD1 | . | 12 | TRBV24-1 | CATRDHRGKEYF | TGTGCCACCAGAGACCACAGGGGAAAGGAGTACTTC
TRBJ1-6 | TRBD1 | once | 14 | TRBV2 | CASGGPGGNSPLHF | TGTGCCTCAGGGGGGCCCGGAGGTAATTCACCCCTCCACTTT
TRBJ2-5 | . | once | 13 | TRBV15 | CATSRDNRETQYF | TGTGCCACCAGCAGAGATAATCGAGAGACCCAGTACTTC
TRBJ2-6 | TRBD1 | . | 15 | TRBV20-1 | CSASQGAHGANVLTF | TGCAGTGCTAGTCAGGGGGCGCACGGGGCCAACGTCCTGACTTTC
TRBJ1-4 | . | . | 15 | TRBV19 | CASSFLQGSGEKLFF | TGTGCCAGTAGTTTCCTACAGGGATCCGGTGAAAAACTGTTTTTT
TRBJ1-2 | TRBD1 | . | 14 | TRBV24-1 | CATSDASTGPGYTF | TGTGCCACCAGTGATGCCTCGACAGGGCCTGGCTACACCTTC
TRBJ2-3 | TRBD1 | . | 14 | TRBV5-4 | CASSGQGAGDTQYF | TGTGCCAGCAGCGGACAGGGGGCTGGAGATACGCAGTATTTT
TRBJ2-1 | TRBD2 | . | 14 | TRBV10-3 | CAISTGGVYNEQFF | TGTGCCATCAGTACCGGGGGGGTCTACAATGAGCAGTTCTTC
TRBJ2-7 | TRBD1 | . | 15 | TRBV5-1 | CASSLTTGGSYEQYF | TGCGCCAGCAGCTTGACCACAGGGGGATCCTACGAGCAGTACTTC
TRBJ2-5 | . | . | 14 | TRBV14 | CASSQDMNRETQYF | TGTGCCAGCAGCCAAGATATGAACAGAGAGACCCAGTACTTC
TRBJ2-1 | TRBD2 | . | 16 | TRBV24-1 | CATSDPSGGNNNEQFF | TGTGCCACCAGTGATCCAAGCGGGGGGAATAACAATGAGCAGTTCTTC
TRBJ2-2 | . | . | 14 | TRBV6-5 | CASTLGTWGGELFF | TGTGCCAGCACCCTTGGGACTTGGGGCGGGGAGCTGTTTTTT
TRBJ2-3 | TRBD2 | . | 16 | TRBV6-2/TRBV6-3 | CASSYPPGGGTDTQYF | TGTGCCAGCAGTTACCCTCCGGGGGGGGGCACAGATACGCAGTATTTT
TRBJ1-5 | . | . | 13 | TRBV28 | CASRTGGNQPQHF | TGTGCCAGTAGAACAGGTGGCAATCAGCCCCAGCATTTT
TRBJ2-1 | . | . | 12 | TRBV5-1 | CASSLVANEQFF | TGCGCCAGCAGCTTGGTGGCTAATGAGCAGTTCTTC
TRBJ2-7 | . | . | 14 | TRBV11-1 | CASSLGNRADEQYF | TGTGCCAGCAGCTTAGGTAACAGGGCCGACGAGCAGTACTTC
TRBJ1-6 | . | . | 13 | TRBV19 | CASSDKINSPLHF | TGTGCCAGTAGTGACAAAATTAATTCACCCCTCCACTTT
TRBJ2-1 | TRBD2 | few | 16 | TRBV5-1 | CASSSGTSGGYNEQFF | TGCGCCAGCAGCTCCGGGACTAGCGGGGGATACAATGAGCAGTTCTTC
TRBJ2-6 | . | . | 15 | TRBV5-4 | CASKQARFGANVLTF | TGTGCCAGCAAGCAGGCGAGATTTGGGGCCAACGTCCTGACTTTC